This record looks at one TCR beta chain sequence and its context. These data originate in a study of sequential checkpoint blockade in melanoma. As for the study in general: Arm A got nivolumab then ipilimumab; arm B the reverse, 1:1. Both treatment sequences were followed by maintenance nivolumab.

Treatment in this sample: randomized to nivolumab then ipilimumab (arm A) or the reverse (arm B). DNA-damaging chemotherapy had not been given to any patient beforehand. From thawed PBMCs, live CD3+CD8+ cells negative for CD19 and CD56 were sorted. Repertoires were generated with immunoSEQ multiplex PCR, while TCRdb's copy carries only in-frame clones and drops some. This table has about 22,000 clones, approximately 80% appearing once. V shed 0 bases and J 4 bases; nucleotides not matched to a gene: 3. The germline CDR1 and CDR2 sequences are SGHAT and FQNNGV. The CDR3 contains 16 residues. The TCR was taken from a human donor with melanoma. This sample comprised CD8+ T cells sorted from blood (inferred from file names), obtained from a patient given nivolumab and ipilimumab in sequence. The genes are TRBV11-2 and TRBJ2-2, with 9 bases that match TRBD1. CDR3 bases: TGTGCCAGCAGCTTAGATTGGGACAGGGCCACCGGGGAGCTGTTTTTT. The encoded protein is CASSLDWDRATGELFF.